These 5 T cell receptor beta chains were sequenced from one sample in a study of T and B cells in COVID-19 patients (TCRdb year 2020). TRB repertoires were amplified using roughly 240-550 ng of genomic DNA isolated from blood. The listed sequencing device is Illumina MiSeq. Multiplex PCR with BIOMED2 TRB-A/B primer pools was used to amplify TRB rearrangements. The public sequencing data were trimmed at Q25 with fastp and processed into clonotypes with MiXCR by TCRdb, which kept only in-frame beta chains. Entries that share a CDR3 protein sequence are merged under the most common genes and DNA. Within this sample are around 12,000 distinct CDR3 sequences, with around 30% of them counted one time only. The ten largest clones capture 28% of the sample. The sequenced sample was blood. The receptors shown here come from a human donor who had recovered from COVID-19.

This clonotype is labeled as medium-sized. The J gene is TRBJ2-3, the V gene TRBV19; possibly TRBD1 for D (6 bases). V was shortened by 6 bases and J by 2 bases, with 21 bases between the two germline ends. Germline-derived CDR1 and CDR2 are LNHDA and SQIVND (reference sequence). The CDR3 consists of 17 residues. CDR3 protein: CASSLPWGRANTDTQYF. The DNA for the CDR3 is TGTGCCAGTAGCCTCCCCTGGGGGCGGGCTAACACAGATACGCAGTATTTT.

The CDR3 DNA reads as TGTGCCAGCAGTGAAGCGGTAAAGGGGGTACAGACCCAGTACTTC. It codes for CASSEAVKGVQTQYF. This sequence joins TRBV6-1 and TRBJ2-5; a weak D match, TRBD1 (6 bases). This CDR3 contains 15 residues. V dropped 0 bases and J dropped 6 bases, with 14 bases sitting between them. Germline CDR1 reads MNHNS; CDR2 reads SASEGT.

By share, this clonotype counts as medium-sized. The CDR3 reads CASSFRGQETQYF. CDR3 bases: TGTGCCAGCAGCTTTCGGGGGCAAGAGACCCAGTACTTC. The chain employs TRBV5-4 and TRBJ2-5, with D possibly TRBD2 on 6 matching bases. Trimming stripped 2 bases from V and 2 bases from J, with 7 bases between. CDR3 length: 13 residues. From germline, CDR1 is SGHNT and CDR2 YYREEE (reference sequence).

Relative to its sample, this clonotype is medium-sized. The chain is built from TRBV11-3 and TRBJ2-1, with D possibly matching TRBD2 (5 bases). Germline V lookup: CDR1 SGHNT, CDR2 YENEEA. The CDR3 extends over 18 amino acids. The germline V and J ends were trimmed by 6 bases and 0 bases, with 21 bases remaining between them. Here the CDR3 DNA reads TGTGCCAGCAGTCTAACTAGGTCCGGGAAAAGCTCCTACAATGAGCAGTTCTTC. This encodes CASSLTRSGKSSYNEQFF.

This clonotype was found a few times. A single base separates this from a much larger clone, so it may be a read error. The rearrangement uses TRBV19 and TRBJ2-7; 10 bases line up with TRBD2. This CDR3 comprises 15 residues. Per the germline V gene, CDR1 is LNHDA and CDR2 is SQIVND (reference sequence). The CDR3 DNA is TGTGCCTGTAGTATTCGAAGCGGGAGGGCCTACGAGCAGTACTTC. Amino acids: CACSIRSGRAYEQYF. The full variable domain, with the rest looked up from reference TRBV19 and TRBJ2-7, is DGGITQSPKYLFRKEGQNVTLSCEQNLNHDAMYWYRQDPGQGLRLIYYSQIVNDFQKGDIAEGYSVSREKKESFPLTVTSAQKNPTAFYLCACSIRSGRAYEQYFGPGTRLTVT.